A selection of T cell receptor beta chains follows, all from one sample in a study of cytomegalovirus exposure and HLA in healthy donors. TCRdb's copy holds only in-frame clones and misses some; the assay was immunoSEQ multiplex PCR. The data contain roughly 220,000 clones, 55% to 75% of them seen just once; the ten biggest clones take up approximately 2.5%. The sequenced sample was PBMCs. These receptors all come from a man in his forties or fifties in good health and CMV-seropositive. CDR3s include the opening cysteine and the closing phenylalanine or tryptophan. A D gene is named only where the DNA matches it firmly. Where a row states a size, it is once, few, many or the class of an expanded clone; other rows omit it.

abundance	v_gene	d_gene	j_gene	CDR3nt	CDR3aa
-	TRBV27	-	TRBJ1-1	TGTGCCAGCAGTTTCAACGGAGGGTCTGAAGCTTTCTTT	CASSFNGGSEAFF
-	TRBV28	-	TRBJ2-7	TGTGCCAGCAGTTTATCGGCGCGGTGGGAGCAGTACTTC	CASSLSARWEQYF
once	TRBV2	-	TRBJ2-7	TGTGCCAGCAGGCTGACAGTATACGAGCAGTACTTC	CASRLTVYEQYF
-	TRBV6-5	TRBD1	TRBJ1-1	TGTGCCAGCAGACAACAGGGGGCGGGGAGGACTGAAGCTTTCTTT	CASRQQGAGRTEAFF
-	TRBV10-2	TRBD1	TRBJ1-6	TGCGCCAGCAGTGAGTCGAAGGGACAGTATTCACCCCTCCACTTT	CASSESKGQYSPLHF
few	TRBV5-1	-	TRBJ2-3	TGCGCCAGCAGCTTGGCCGGAGATACGCAGTATTTT	CASSLAGDTQYF
-	TRBV11-3	TRBD1	TRBJ2-7	TGTGCCAGCAGCTTAGGGACAGGTACCTACGAGCAGTACTTC	CASSLGTGTYEQYF
-	TRBV18	TRBD1	TRBJ1-2	TGTGCCAGCTTTGGACAGGGAGTATATGGCTACACCTTC	CASFGQGVYGYTF
-	TRBV10-3	TRBD1	TRBJ2-1	TGTGCCATCGACGTCCAGGACAGGGGATACAATGAGCAGTTCTTC	CAIDVQDRGYNEQFF
once	TRBV7-2	-	TRBJ1-5	TGTGCCAGCAGCTTAAGCATGGGGCAGGGGATTCAGCCCCAGCATTTT	CASSLSMGQGIQPQHF
once	TRBV4-3	-	TRBJ1-4	TGCGCCAGCAGTGCACAGAGATGGGATGAAAAACTGTTTTTT	CASSAQRWDEKLFF
-	TRBV7-9	TRBD2	TRBJ2-4	TGTGCCAGCAGCTTAGCGCTGGGAGGGGAAACCAAAAACATTCAGTACTTC	CASSLALGGETKNIQYF
-	TRBV6-1	-	TRBJ1-4	TGTGCCAGCAGTGAGGGGGCCGGGCGCCCGTTCGAAAAACTGTTTTTT	CASSEGAGRPFEKLFF
once	TRBV5-5	-	TRBJ2-5	TGTGCCAGCAGCATGGACAGTGAAGAGACCCAGTACTTC	CASSMDSEETQYF
-	TRBV5-6	-	TRBJ1-6	TGTGCCAGCAGCTCGGAGCTAGGGGCCAGAGTAGCCCTCCACTTT	CASSSELGARVALHF
-	TRBV9	TRBD1	TRBJ2-7	TGTGCCAGCAGCCCAGGTATGACAGGGGTTTACGAGCAGTACTTC	CASSPGMTGVYEQYF
-	TRBV2	-	TRBJ1-2	TGTGCCAGCAGGACAGACAGCCCTCCCTGGGGCTACACCTTC	CASRTDSPPWGYTF
-	TRBV2	-	TRBJ1-5	TGTGCCAGCAGTTCACAGGGCTTGGGCAATCAGCCCCAGCATTTT	CASSSQGLGNQPQHF
-	TRBV6-5	-	TRBJ1-1	TGTGCCAGCAGTGGCGACAGGTACACTGAAGCTTTCTTT	CASSGDRYTEAFF
once	TRBV28	TRBD1	TRBJ2-2	TGTGCCAGCAGCGAATGGGACAGACGCACCGGGGAGCTGTTTTTT	CASSEWDRRTGELFF
-	TRBV28	-	TRBJ2-7	TGTGCCAGCAGTTTCTTTGCGGGGAACTACGAGCAGTACTTC	CASSFFAGNYEQYF
-	TRBV19	TRBD1	TRBJ2-5	TGTGCCAGTAGTATGGACAGGGGGCGCGTAGAGACCCAGTACTTC	CASSMDRGRVETQYF
-	TRBV18	-	TRBJ1-5	TGTGCCAGCTCACCTCAAAACGGGGGGTCCCAGCATTTT	CASSPQNGGSQHF
-	TRBV28	-	TRBJ1-5	TGTGCCAGCAACCAGGACAATCAGCCCCAGCATTTT	CASNQDNQPQHF
-	TRBV6-6	-	TRBJ1-1	TGTGCCAGCAGTTACTCGGAGGGGAACACTGAAGCTTTCTTT	CASSYSEGNTEAFF
few	TRBV5-8	-	TRBJ2-5	TGTGCCAGCAGCTTGGGCCGGGCCCAGTACTTC	CASSLGRAQYF
-	TRBV4-1	-	TRBJ1-6	TGCGCCAGCAGCCAAGAAGGGCAGGGAAATTCACCCCTCCACTTT	CASSQEGQGNSPLHF
few	TRBV2	TRBD1	TRBJ1-5	TGTGCCAGCAGTGAAGCGCTTGCAGGGGGCGGGACCCAGCATTTT	CASSEALAGGGTQHF
-	TRBV15	TRBD1	TRBJ1-3	TGTGCCACCAGCCGAGGGTCCAGGGCAGGGGGGCATGGAAACACCATATATTTT	CATSRGSRAGGHGNTIYF
-	TRBV4-1	TRBD1	TRBJ1-5	TGCGCCAGCAGCTCCTCCGGGACAGGGGTCTATCAGCCCCAGCATTTT	CASSSSGTGVYQPQHF
-	TRBV5-1	-	TRBJ2-5	TGCGCCAGCAGCTTGGCCACGGGATGGGAGACCCAGTACTTC	CASSLATGWETQYF
-	TRBV5-8	-	TRBJ1-2	TGTGCCAGCAGCTTGACCCAGACAGTTAACTATGGCTACACCTTC	CASSLTQTVNYGYTF
-	TRBV5-1	TRBD1	TRBJ2-7	TGCGCCAGCAGCGACGGGACAGGGGCGTACGAGCAGTACTTC	CASSDGTGAYEQYF
-	TRBV27	-	TRBJ2-1	TGTGCCAGCAGTCTTAGCGGTTCCTACAATGAGCAGTTCTTC	CASSLSGSYNEQFF
-	TRBV27	TRBD1	TRBJ1-1	TGTGCCAGCAGTTTGCTCGGGACAGGGAACACTGAAGCTTTCTTT	CASSLLGTGNTEAFF
few	TRBV11-2	TRBD1	TRBJ2-1	TGTGCCAGCAGAGGACAGGGGGCCAGAAACTACAATGAGCAGTTCTTC	CASRGQGARNYNEQFF
-	TRBV18	-	TRBJ2-2	TGTGCCAGCTCACGCGCTGCGGGGTCCGGGGAGCTGTTTTTT	CASSRAAGSGELFF
-	TRBV6-1	TRBD1	TRBJ2-2	TGTGCCAGCAGTGAAGTAGGGGGCTTTACCGGGGAGCTGTTTTTT	CASSEVGGFTGELFF
-	TRBV11-2	TRBD2	TRBJ2-7	TGTGCCAGCAGCCCGGGACTAGCGGGGGGTTACGAGCAGTACTTC	CASSPGLAGGYEQYF
-	TRBV11-2	-	TRBJ1-6	TGTGCCAGCAGCTTAGCGAACGCGGGGCCGGATAATTCACCCCTCCACTTT	CASSLANAGPDNSPLHF